Shown below are 21 T cell receptor beta chains from a single sample sequenced in a study of blood T cell repertoires in COVID-19. Libraries were prepared by immunoSEQ multiplex PCR; TCRdb keeps only in-frame clonotypes and omits some of them. The sample includes around 200,000 clones, 65% to 85% seen only once; the top ten take 2.5% to 3%. Sequencing input: peripheral blood. The receptors originated from a man in his forties or fifties with active or convalescent COVID-19.

Here the CDR3 reads CASSARQGTQPQHF. The CDR3 region has the DNA TGTGCCAGCAGTGCCAGACAGGGAACGCAGCCCCAGCATTTT. This chain uses TRBV28 with TRBJ1-5; TRBD1 agrees at 7 bases. The V gene end was trimmed by 5 bases and the J gene end by 7 bases; junction bases not matched to a gene: 8. The CDR3 extends over 14 amino acids. Germline CDR1 and CDR2: MDHEN and SYDVKM.

The chain's CDR3 is CASSHGRVINTGELFF. DNA of the CDR3: TGTGCCAGCAGCCACGGCCGGGTTATTAACACCGGGGAGCTGTTTTTT. This chain uses TRBV7-2 with TRBJ2-2; D is unresolved. The CDR3 consists of 16 residues. V lost 5 bases and J lost 2, with 15 bases in between. Germline V CDR1 and CDR2: SGHTA, FQGNSA.

This chain joins TRBV5-1 and TRBJ1-1; 8 positions agree with TRBD1. The CDR3 loop spans 17 amino acids. J gave up 1 base and V 4 bases, and 12 bases lay outside the gene matches. CDR1 SGHRS and CDR2 YFSETQ come from the germline V gene. The CDR3 protein is CASSVDRASYGNTEAFF. CDR3 in DNA: TGCGCCAGCAGCGTGGACAGGGCCTCATATGGGAACACTGAAGCTTTCTTT.

The sample holds a few counts of this clone. The DNA of the CDR3 is TGCGCCAGCAGCGCGGCAGGGGGTACCTACGAGCAGTACTTC. Protein sequence: CASSAAGGTYEQYF. The chain is built from TRBV5-1 and TRBJ2-7; 7 bases are shared with TRBD1. The ends lost 4 bases at V and 2 bases at J; junction bases unmatched: 6. CDR3 length: 14 amino acids. CDR1 SGHRS and CDR2 YFSETQ come from the germline V gene.

CDR3 sequence: CASSPGVSGGNEQFF. DNA for the CDR3: TGTGCCAGCAGCCCAGGAGTTAGCGGGGGCAATGAGCAGTTCTTC. The rearrangement links TRBV3-1 (or the pseudogene TRBV3-2) to TRBJ2-1; 9 bases align to TRBD2. Germline trimming cut 4 bases from V and 6 bases from J; bases unmatched to any gene: 7. The CDR3 has 15 residues. Germline V lookup: CDR1 LGHDT, CDR2 YNNKEL (reference sequence).

This chain uses TRBV3-1 (or the pseudogene TRBV3-2) with TRBJ2-1; 7 positions agree with TRBD2. Germline trimming cut 0 bases from V and 9 bases from J; bases unmatched to any gene: 11. CDR1 LGHDT and CDR2 YNNKEL come from the germline V gene (reference sequence). This CDR3 has 16 residues. CDR3 nucleotides: TGTGCCAGCAGCCAAGATATAAGCGGGAATTCGGGTGAGCAGTTCTTC. Protein: CASSQDISGNSGEQFF.

This chain uses TRBV5-1 with TRBJ1-4, with TRBD1 matching over 7 bases. In germline, CDR1 is SGHRS, CDR2 YFSETQ. The CDR3 has 15 residues. V lost 4 bases to trimming and J lost 3 bases; unmatched junction nucleotides: 6. This chain's CDR3 is CASSLLGQANEKLFF. The CDR3 DNA reads TGCGCCAGCAGCCTACTAGGACAGGCTAATGAAAAACTGTTTTTT.

V and J are TRBV6-6 and TRBJ2-2; D is perhaps TRBD2 (5 bases). Germline CDR1 MNHNY, CDR2 SVGAGI (reference sequence). CDR3 length equals 13 residues. V lost 2 bases and J lost 7, with 8 bases in between. The CDR3 here is CASSYIEGGELFF. The DNA for the CDR3 is TGTGCCAGCAGTTACATAGAGGGCGGGGAGCTGTTTTTT.

With respect to this clone: Because it lacks the conserved phenylalanine or tryptophan at the end, this CDR3 is likely a read error. It is unclear where the CDR3 begins or ends on the DNA, so no DNA is shown, and the CDR3 is as TCRdb lists it. The V and J genes are TRBV2 and TRBJ1-2; the table's TRBD1 call for D was not verified on the DNA. The CDR3 has 13 amino acids, counting both end residues. The germline CDR1 and CDR2 sequences are SNHLY and FYNNEI. This chain's CDR3 is CASSEAQESRAGL.

The count of this clone is one. V is TRBV18 and J is TRBJ1-5, with 10 bases identical to TRBD1. CDR1 KGHSH and CDR2 LQKENI come from the germline V gene. The trim removed 5 bases at V and 2 bases at J, leaving 0 bases unmatched. This CDR3 spans 14 amino acids. The CDR3 region has the DNA TGTGCCAGCTCAGGGACAGGGGGCAATCAGCCCCAGCATTTT. This codes for CASSGTGGNQPQHF.

The genes are TRBV7-9 and TRBJ1-3, with D maybe TRBD1 (6 bases). From germline, CDR1 is SEHNR and CDR2 FQNEAQ (reference sequence). The CDR3 is 15 residues long. Deletions cut 5 bases from V and 0 bases from J, with 11 bases between. Written as DNA, the CDR3 is TGTGCCAGCAGCCAACAGGGAAGCTCTGGAAACACCATATATTTT. Encoded protein: CASSQQGSSGNTIYF.

The V gene is TRBV5-1, the J gene TRBJ2-6, with 9 bases that match TRBD1. The CDR3 totals 18 residues. V gave up 4 bases and J gave up 2 bases; unmatched junction bases: 10. The germline V gene encodes CDR1 SGHRS and CDR2 YFSETQ. CDR3 sequence: CASSVRDRVTPGANVLTF. As DNA, the CDR3 is TGCGCCAGCAGCGTAAGGGACAGGGTTACCCCTGGGGCCAACGTCCTGACTTTC.

The genes are TRBV12-3 or TRBV12-4 and TRBJ1-1, with 9 bases matching TRBD1. Losses at the gene ends were 6 bases for V and 10 bases for J; bases not matched to a gene: 6. This CDR3 region has 12 residues. The CDR3 region has the DNA TGTGCCAGCAGCCCACAGGGGGCTGGAGCTTTCTTT. This translates into CASSPQGAGAFF.

The chain employs TRBV5-6 and TRBJ2-5; D is undetermined. Trimming removed 1 base from V and 5 bases from J, with 9 bases in between. The germline V gene has CDR1 SGHDT and CDR2 YYEEEE. This CDR3 contains 13 residues. The CDR3 DNA reads TGTGCCAGCAGCTTGAGCCTAGTGGAGACCCAGTACTTC. Its protein is CASSLSLVETQYF.

The chain combines TRBV2 with TRBJ1-5; 10 nucleotides agree with TRBD1. CDR1 and CDR2 (germline): SNHLY, FYNNEI. This CDR3 contains 13 residues. Trimming removed 8 bases from V and 6 bases from J; junction bases left unmatched: 4. This CDR3 is CASGQGEGQPQHF. CDR3 DNA: TGTGCCAGCGGACAGGGGGAGGGTCAGCCCCAGCATTTT. Full variable domain (outside the CDR3, taken from reference TRBV2 and TRBJ1-5): EPEVTQTPSHQVTQMGQEVILRCVPISNHLYFYWYRQILGQKVEFLVSFYNNEISEKSEIFDDQFSVERPDGSNFTLKIRSTKLEDSAMYFCASGQGEGQPQHFGDGTRLSIL.

A few counts support this clone. The rearrangement joins TRBV15 to TRBJ2-3; D gene unclear. The CDR3 contains 15 residues. CDR1 is LNHNV and CDR2 is YYDKDF in the germline V gene (reference sequence). V was pared by 0 bases and J by 6 bases, with 13 bases between. In nucleotides, the CDR3 is TGTGCCACCAGCAGAGATTTGGCGCTCGGGGATACGCAGTATTTT. Residues: CATSRDLALGDTQYF. The entire variable domain, with the rest obtained from reference TRBV15 and TRBJ2-3, is as follows: DAMVIQNPRYQVTQFGKPVTLSCSQTLNHNVMYWYQQKSSQAPKLLFHYYDKDFNNEADTPDNFQSRRPNTSFCFLDIRSPGLGDTAMYLCATSRDLALGDTQYFGPGTRLTVL.

The J gene is TRBJ2-7, the V gene TRBV12-3 or TRBV12-4, with TRBD1 identical over 9 bases. This CDR3 has 13 amino acids. The V gene end was trimmed by 6 bases and the J gene end by 0 bases; junction bases not matched to a gene: 0. CDR3: CASRQGASYEQYF. The CDR3 DNA is TGTGCCAGCAGACAGGGGGCCTCCTACGAGCAGTACTTC.

The chain links TRBV11-2 to TRBJ1-3, with D unclear. Trimming stripped 0 bases from V and 4 bases from J, with 13 bases between. This CDR3 has 16 residues. Germline V gene data show CDR1 as SGHAT and CDR2 as FQNNGV. The CDR3 spells CASSLDLGSSGNTIYF. As DNA, the CDR3 is TGTGCCAGCAGCTTAGATCTGGGCAGTTCGGGAAACACCATATATTTT.

The V call is TRBV19, the J call TRBJ2-5; D possibly corresponds to TRBD1 (6 bases). Trimming shortened V by 3 bases and J by 5 bases, and 10 bases separated the two germline ends. CDR3 size: 13 residues. Germline loops: CDR1 LNHDA, CDR2 SQIVND (reference sequence). The CDR3 is CASSMGARETQYF. CDR3 coding DNA: TGTGCCAGTAGTATGGGGGCTCGGGAGACCCAGTACTTC. Using reference TRBV19 and TRBJ2-5 for the parts outside the CDR3, the full variable domain is DGGITQSPKYLFRKEGQNVTLSCEQNLNHDAMYWYRQDPGQGLRLIYYSQIVNDFQKGDIAEGYSVSREKKESFPLTVTSAQKNPTAFYLCASSMGARETQYFGPGTRLLVL.

The rearrangement uses TRBV11-2 and TRBJ1-2; D is undetermined. CDR1 SGHAT and CDR2 FQNNGV come from the germline V gene. CDR3 length equals 13 residues. Trimming stripped 4 bases from V and 1 base from J, with 7 bases between. In DNA form, the CDR3 reads TGTGCCAGCAGCTCCGGGATTAACTATGGCTACACCTTC. Translation: CASSSGINYGYTF.

The chain is built from TRBV19 and TRBJ2-2; 8 bases fit TRBD2. The CDR3 has 16 residues. Trimming removed 1 base from V and 5 bases from J; junction bases left unmatched: 6. CDR1 is LNHDA, CDR2 SQIVND, per germline (reference sequence). CDR3 nucleotides: TGTGCCAGTAGTATAGTAGGAGCGGGAGATACCGGGGAGCTGTTTTTT. This sequence encodes CASSIVGAGDTGELFF.